This T cell receptor beta chain came from a study of Tregs in tolerant kidney transplant recipients. General study findings and limits: Findings come from small patient numbers and require larger validation. Biological reproducibility was not directly addressed in this study.

Unstimulated Tregs (CD4+CD25+CD127-) and CD4+CD25- non-Tregs were sorted from PBMCs. With regard to this clone: Its matching antigen is unknown.

The CDR3 is 19 residues long. The germline V gene has CDR1 LNHNV and CDR2 YYDKDF (reference sequence). V lost 0 bases and J lost 2; bases outside the gene matches: 12. This table comes from immunoSEQ multiplex PCR, and its TCRdb copy is limited to in-frame clones, with some not included. The data contain under 100,000 clones, roughly 92% of them singletons. The sample comprised CD8+ T cells from blood. The rearrangement links TRBV15 to TRBJ2-7, with TRBD2 matching over 11 bases. The clonotype originates from a human donor in good health. CDR3 nucleotide sequence: TGTGCCACCAGCAGAGATAAGGACCCCAATAGCGGGAGGGCCTACGAGCAGTACTTC. Its translation: CATSRDKDPNSGRAYEQYF.